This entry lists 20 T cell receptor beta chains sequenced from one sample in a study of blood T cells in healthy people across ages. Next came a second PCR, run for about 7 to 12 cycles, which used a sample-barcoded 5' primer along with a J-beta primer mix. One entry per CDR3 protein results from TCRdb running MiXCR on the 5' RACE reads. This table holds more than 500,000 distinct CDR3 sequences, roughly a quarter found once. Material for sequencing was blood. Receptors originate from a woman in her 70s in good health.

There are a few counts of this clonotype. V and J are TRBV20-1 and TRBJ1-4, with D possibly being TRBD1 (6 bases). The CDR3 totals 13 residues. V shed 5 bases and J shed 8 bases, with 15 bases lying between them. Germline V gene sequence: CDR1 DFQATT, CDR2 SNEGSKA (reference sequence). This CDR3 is CSASDRQREKLFF. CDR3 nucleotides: TGCAGTGCTTCCGACAGGCAACGGGAAAAACTGTTTTTT.

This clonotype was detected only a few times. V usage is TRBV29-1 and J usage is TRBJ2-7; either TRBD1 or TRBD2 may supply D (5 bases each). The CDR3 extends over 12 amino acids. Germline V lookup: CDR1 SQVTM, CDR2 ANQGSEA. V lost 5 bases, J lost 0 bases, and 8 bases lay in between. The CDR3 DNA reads TGCAGCGTTACGGGGACCTCCTACGAGCAGTACTTC. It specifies CSVTGTSYEQYF.

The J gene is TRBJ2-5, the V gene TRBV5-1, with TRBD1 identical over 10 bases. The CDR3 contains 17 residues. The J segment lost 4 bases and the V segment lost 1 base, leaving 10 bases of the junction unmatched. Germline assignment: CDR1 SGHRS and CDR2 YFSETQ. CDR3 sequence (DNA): TGCGCCAGCAGCTTGATCTCGACAGGGGGCGAGGGAGAGACCCAGTACTTC. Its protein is CASSLISTGGEGETQYF.

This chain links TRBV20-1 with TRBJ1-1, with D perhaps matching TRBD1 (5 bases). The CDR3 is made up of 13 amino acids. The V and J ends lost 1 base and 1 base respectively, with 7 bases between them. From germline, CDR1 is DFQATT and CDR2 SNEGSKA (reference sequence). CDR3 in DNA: TGCAGTGCTAGAGTGACAGCGAACACTGAAGCTTTCTTT. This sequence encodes CSARVTANTEAFF.

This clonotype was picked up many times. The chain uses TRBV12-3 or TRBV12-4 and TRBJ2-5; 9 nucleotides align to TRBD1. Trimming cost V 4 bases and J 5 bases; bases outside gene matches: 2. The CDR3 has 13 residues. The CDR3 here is CASSYRGQETQYF. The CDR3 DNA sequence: TGTGCCAGCAGTTACAGGGGGCAGGAGACCCAGTACTTC.

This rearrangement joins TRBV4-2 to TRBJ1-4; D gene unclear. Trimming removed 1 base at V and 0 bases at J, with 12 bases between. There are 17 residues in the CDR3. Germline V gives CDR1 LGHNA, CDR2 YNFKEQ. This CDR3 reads CASSQAGPGTTNEKLFF. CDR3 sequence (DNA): TGTGCCAGCAGCCAAGCGGGCCCGGGAACAACTAATGAAAAACTGTTTTTT.

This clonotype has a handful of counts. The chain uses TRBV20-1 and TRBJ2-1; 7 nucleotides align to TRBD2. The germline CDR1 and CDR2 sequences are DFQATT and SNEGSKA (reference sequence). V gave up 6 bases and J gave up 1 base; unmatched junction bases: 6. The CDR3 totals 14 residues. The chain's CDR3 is CSAPSGVSYNEQFF. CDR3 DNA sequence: TGCAGTGCGCCCAGCGGGGTTTCCTACAATGAGCAGTTCTTC.

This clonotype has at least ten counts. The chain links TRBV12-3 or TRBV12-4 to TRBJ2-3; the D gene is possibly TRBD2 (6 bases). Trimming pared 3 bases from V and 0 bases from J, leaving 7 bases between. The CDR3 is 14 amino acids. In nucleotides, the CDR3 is TGTGCCAGCAGTTTCGGGGGAAGCACAGATACGCAGTATTTT. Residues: CASSFGGSTDTQYF.

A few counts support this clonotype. As DNA, the CDR3 is TGTGCCAGCAGCTTAAGGGGGAACTTGGAGGAGACCCAGTACTTC. Translation gives CASSLRGNLEETQYF. J is TRBJ2-5 and V is TRBV7-3; perhaps D is TRBD1 or TRBD2 (5 bases each). Trimming stripped 1 base from V and 5 bases from J, with 14 bases between. Germline V gene data show CDR1 as SGHTA and CDR2 as FQGTGA. The CDR3 length is 15 residues.

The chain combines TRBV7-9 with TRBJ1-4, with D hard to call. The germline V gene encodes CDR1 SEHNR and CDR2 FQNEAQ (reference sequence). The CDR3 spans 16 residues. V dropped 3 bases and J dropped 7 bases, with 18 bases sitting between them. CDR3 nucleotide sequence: TGTGCCAGCAGCTTTCCACCGGGGAAATGGGGTGAAAAACTGTTTTTT. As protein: CASSFPPGKWGEKLFF.

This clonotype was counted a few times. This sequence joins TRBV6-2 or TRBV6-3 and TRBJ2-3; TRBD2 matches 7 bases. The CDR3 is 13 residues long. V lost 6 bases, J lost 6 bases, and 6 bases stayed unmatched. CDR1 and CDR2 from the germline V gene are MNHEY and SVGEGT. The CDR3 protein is CASRWTSSDTQYF. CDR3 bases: TGTGCCAGCAGATGGACTAGTTCGGATACGCAGTATTTT.

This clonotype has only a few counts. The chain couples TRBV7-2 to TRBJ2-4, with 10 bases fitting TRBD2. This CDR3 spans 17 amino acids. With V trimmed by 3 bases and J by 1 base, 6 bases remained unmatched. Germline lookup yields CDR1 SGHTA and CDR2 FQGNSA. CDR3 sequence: CASSFSGGASAKNIQYF. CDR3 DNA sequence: TGTGCCAGCAGCTTCAGCGGGGGGGCCTCCGCCAAAAACATTCAGTACTTC.

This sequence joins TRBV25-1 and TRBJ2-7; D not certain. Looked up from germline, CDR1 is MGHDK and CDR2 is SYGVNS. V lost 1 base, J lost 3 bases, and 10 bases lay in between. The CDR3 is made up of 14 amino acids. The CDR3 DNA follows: TGTGCCAGCAGTGAATCAGGCTCACTCTACGAGCAGTACTTC. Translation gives CASSESGSLYEQYF.

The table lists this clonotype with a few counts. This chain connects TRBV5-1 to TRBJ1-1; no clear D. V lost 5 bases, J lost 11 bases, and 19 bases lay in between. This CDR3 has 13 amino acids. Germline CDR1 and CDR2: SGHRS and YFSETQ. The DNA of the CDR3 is TGCGCCAGCAGATCCGACCGGGTTGGGATGGCTTTCTTT. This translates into CASRSDRVGMAFF.

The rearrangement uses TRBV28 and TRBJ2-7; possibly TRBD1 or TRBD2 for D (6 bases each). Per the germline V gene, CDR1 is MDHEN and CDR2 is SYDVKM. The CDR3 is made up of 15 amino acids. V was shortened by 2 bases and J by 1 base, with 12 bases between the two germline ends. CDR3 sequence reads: CASSLIGGRSYEQYF. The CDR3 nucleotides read TGTGCCAGCAGTTTAATTGGGGGGCGATCCTACGAGCAGTACTTC.

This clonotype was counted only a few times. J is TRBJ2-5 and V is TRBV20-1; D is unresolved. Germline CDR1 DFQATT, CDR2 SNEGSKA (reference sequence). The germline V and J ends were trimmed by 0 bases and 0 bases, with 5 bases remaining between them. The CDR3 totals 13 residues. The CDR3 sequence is CSARDPYQETQYF. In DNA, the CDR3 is TGCAGTGCTAGAGATCCGTACCAAGAGACCCAGTACTTC.

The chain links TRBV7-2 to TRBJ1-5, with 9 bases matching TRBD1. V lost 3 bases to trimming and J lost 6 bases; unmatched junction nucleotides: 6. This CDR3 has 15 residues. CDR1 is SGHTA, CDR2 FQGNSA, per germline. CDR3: CASSFTTGGGQPQHF. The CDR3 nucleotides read TGTGCCAGCAGCTTCACGACAGGGGGTGGTCAGCCCCAGCATTTT.

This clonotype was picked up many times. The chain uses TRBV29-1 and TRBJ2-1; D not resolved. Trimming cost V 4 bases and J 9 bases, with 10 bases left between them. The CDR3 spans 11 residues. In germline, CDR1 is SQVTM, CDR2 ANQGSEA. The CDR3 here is CSVGQRSEQFF. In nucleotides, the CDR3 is TGCAGCGTTGGCCAAAGGAGTGAGCAGTTCTTC.

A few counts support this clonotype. This CDR3 is CASSQGTGYNEQFF. The CDR3 DNA reads TGTGCCAGCAGCCAAGGGACAGGTTACAATGAGCAGTTCTTC. The V call is TRBV14, the J call TRBJ2-1, with 7 bases lining up with TRBD1. The CDR3 contains 14 residues. With V trimmed by 1 base and J by 4 bases, 1 base remained unmatched. Germline-derived CDR1 and CDR2 are SGHDN and FVKESK.

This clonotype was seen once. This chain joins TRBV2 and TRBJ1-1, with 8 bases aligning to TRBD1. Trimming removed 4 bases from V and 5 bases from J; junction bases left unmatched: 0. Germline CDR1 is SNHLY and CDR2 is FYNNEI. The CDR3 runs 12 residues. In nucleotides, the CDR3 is TGTGCCAGCAGTGGGACAGGGACTGAAGCTTTCTTT. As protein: CASSGTGTEAFF. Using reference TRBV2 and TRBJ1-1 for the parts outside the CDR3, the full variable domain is EPEVTQTPSHQVTQMGQEVILRCVPISNHLYFYWYRQILGQKVEFLVSFYNNEISEKSEIFDDQFSVERPDGSNFTLKIRSTKLEDSAMYFCASSGTGTEAFFGQGTRLTVV.